One and the same sample provided the 9 T cell receptor beta chains below, sequenced in a study of shared T cell receptors in the human thymus. The table came from immunoSEQ multiplex PCR; TCRdb's copy has only in-frame clones and leaves some out. This sample carries 550,000 to 800,000 clones, approximately 83% of them seen once, and the ten largest clones take under 0.012%. This sample was also put to use in a study of human thymus T cells.

Sequenced sample: thymocytes. The receptors come from a girl under three years old with a congenital heart defect.

The chain joins TRBV4-3 to TRBJ2-1, with unresolved D. The V gene lost 5 bases and the J gene lost 6 bases, with 11 bases spanning the gap. Germline V lookup: CDR1 LGHNA, CDR2 YSLEER. This CDR3 has 13 amino acids. In DNA form, the CDR3 reads TGCGCCAGCAGCGTTTACTCGGGCAATGAGCAGTTCTTC. Encoded protein: CASSVYSGNEQFF.

The chain combines TRBV20-1 with TRBJ1-2, with a possible D match to TRBD1 (6 bases). Germline assignment: CDR1 DFQATT and CDR2 SNEGSKA (reference sequence). Trimming left V 5 bases short and J 8 bases short, with 9 bases between. This CDR3 has 10 residues. The CDR3: CSAYRGGYTF. The CDR3 bases are TGCAGTGCTTATAGGGGGGGCTACACCTTC.

This chain connects TRBV7-9 to TRBJ2-7; perhaps TRBD1 as D (5 bases). Germline lookup yields CDR1 SEHNR and CDR2 FQNEAQ (reference sequence). The CDR3 contains 13 residues. Between the trimmed V and J ends, which lost 3 bases and 7 bases, there was a span of 13 bases. The CDR3 nucleotides are TGTGCCAGCAGCTTTGAAGGGGTCGGTGAGCAGTACTTC. This sequence encodes CASSFEGVGEQYF.

This chain links TRBV7-6 with TRBJ2-3; 9 positions agree with TRBD2. Germline lookup yields CDR1 SGHVS and CDR2 FNYEAQ. CDR3 size: 19 residues. J gave up 6 bases and V 2 bases, and 18 bases lay outside the gene matches. The CDR3 bases are TGTGCCAGCAGCTTATGTTCCATAGCGGGGGAAGGTCTTTGCGATACGCAGTATTTT. Translation gives CASSLCSIAGEGLCDTQYF.

The chain carries TRBV18 and TRBJ1-2; a weak D match, TRBD1 (5 bases). The CDR3 loop spans 15 amino acids. Germline loops: CDR1 KGHSH, CDR2 LQKENI. Trimming cost V 4 bases and J 8 bases, with 20 bases left between them. The CDR3 reads CASSHYGGVGRGYTF. CDR3 nucleotides: TGTGCCAGCTCACACTACGGCGGAGTGGGGCGGGGCTACACCTTC.

The table lists this clone with a few counts. J is TRBJ1-5 and V is TRBV2, with D hard to call. The CDR3 runs to 18 residues. Germline CDR1 SNHLY, CDR2 FYNNEI. V lost 6 bases to trimming and J lost 5 bases, with 26 bases between them. CDR3 in DNA: TGTGCCAGCAGACCCAACGCGGCCGACGACGGTATTGATCAGCCCCAGCATTTT. It yields the protein CASRPNAADDGIDQPQHF.

The V and J genes are TRBV7-6 and TRBJ2-5, with D maybe TRBD1 (5 bases). Per the germline V gene, CDR1 is SGHVS and CDR2 is FNYEAQ. Between the trimmed V and J ends, which lost 5 bases and 6 bases, there was a span of 13 bases. CDR3 length: 13 amino acids. CDR3 amino acids: CASSTDTRQTQYF. The CDR3 DNA follows: TGTGCCAGCAGCACGGACACCAGACAGACCCAGTACTTC.

The V and J genes are TRBV7-8 and TRBJ2-3, with 9 bases fitting TRBD2. V trimming: 4 bases; J trimming: 9 bases; junction bases outside the gene matches: 14. Germline lookup yields CDR1 SGHVS and CDR2 FQNEAQ. CDR3 length: 16 amino acids. The CDR3 DNA is TGTGCCAGCAGCTCAGTGAGGCTAGCGGGGCTCACAACGCAGTATTTT. This gives the protein CASSSVRLAGLTTQYF. Full variable domain (missing parts from reference TRBV7-8 and TRBJ2-3): GAGVSQSPRYKVAKRGQDVALRCDPISGHVSLFWYQQALGQGPEFLTYFQNEAQLDKSGLPSDRFFAERPEGSVSTLKIQRTQQEDSAVYLCASSSVRLAGLTTQYFGPGTRLTVL.

The V and J genes are TRBV15 and TRBJ2-7; TRBD1 is a possible D gene (5 bases). The CDR3 loop spans 14 amino acids. V was trimmed by 3 bases and J by 6 bases, leaving 15 bases between them. Germline values: CDR1 LNHNV, CDR2 YYDKDF (reference sequence). CDR3 region: CATSSRQGKREQYF. CDR3 coding DNA: TGTGCCACCAGCAGTCGCCAGGGTAAACGCGAGCAGTACTTC.